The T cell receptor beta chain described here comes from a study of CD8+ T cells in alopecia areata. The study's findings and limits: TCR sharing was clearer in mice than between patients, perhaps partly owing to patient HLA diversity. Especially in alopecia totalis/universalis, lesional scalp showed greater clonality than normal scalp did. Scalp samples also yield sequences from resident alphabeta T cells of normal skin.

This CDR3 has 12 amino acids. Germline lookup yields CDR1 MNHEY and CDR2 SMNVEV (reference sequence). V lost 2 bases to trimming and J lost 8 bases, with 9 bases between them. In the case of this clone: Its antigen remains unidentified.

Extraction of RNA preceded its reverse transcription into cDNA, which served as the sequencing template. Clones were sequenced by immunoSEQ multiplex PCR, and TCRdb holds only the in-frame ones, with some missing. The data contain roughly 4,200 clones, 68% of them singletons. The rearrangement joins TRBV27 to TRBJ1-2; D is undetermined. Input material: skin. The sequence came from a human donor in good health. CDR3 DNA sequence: TGTGCCAGCAGTTTAGAAGGACGCGGCTACACCTTC. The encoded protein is CASSLEGRGYTF.